These 26 T cell receptor beta chains were all obtained from the same sample, sequenced in a study of T cells in Graves' hyperthyroidism and ophthalmopathy. Researchers amplified the TCR beta CDR3 regions from RNA transcripts. An initial round of RT-PCR targeting the TCR CDR3 relied on the HTBI primer set. From the multiplex PCR reads, TCRdb called clonotypes with MiXCR, one entry per CDR3 protein. The table shows a few hundred thousand distinct CDR3 sequences, with approximately 17% occurring only once. Material for sequencing was blood. These receptor sequences come from a man younger than 30 with Graves' ophthalmopathy.

The J gene is TRBJ2-1, the V gene TRBV5-1, with D perhaps TRBD2 (6 bases). The CDR3 extends over 17 amino acids. Trimming pared 4 bases from V and 5 bases from J, leaving 22 bases between. Looked up from germline, CDR1 is SGHRS and CDR2 is YFSETQ. Here the CDR3 reads CASSPGGLLRTDNEQFF. The CDR3 DNA reads as TGCGCCAGCAGCCCCGGGGGACTCCTCCGGACCGACAATGAGCAGTTCTTC.

In this sample, this clonotype turned up many times. V and J are TRBV6-1 and TRBJ1-6, with TRBD1 as a possible D gene (5 bases). V shed 6 bases and J shed 7 bases, with 13 bases lying between them. The germline V gene encodes CDR1 MNHNS and CDR2 SASEGT. CDR3 length: 14 amino acids. This CDR3 is CASREGTENSPLHF. The CDR3 DNA is TGTGCCAGCAGGGAGGGGACGGAGAATTCACCCCTCCACTTT.

This clonotype showed up many times. CDR3 amino acids: CATRDRGLDEQFF. In nucleotides, the CDR3 is TGTGCCACCCGGGACAGGGGGTTGGATGAGCAGTTCTTC. The rearrangement joins TRBV2 to TRBJ2-1; the match to TRBD1 covers 11 bases. The CDR3 length is 13 residues. V was clipped by 10 bases and J by 8 bases; unmatched bases: 7. From germline, CDR1 is SNHLY and CDR2 FYNNEI.

This clonotype was seen many times. The rearrangement joins TRBV12-3 or TRBV12-4 to TRBJ1-4, with D tentatively TRBD1 (5 bases). CDR3 length equals 13 residues. V lost 5 bases and J 8 bases, leaving 12 bases between the germline ends. CDR3 loop: CASSTGRGEKLFF. The CDR3 region has the DNA TGTGCCAGCAGTACCGGGCGGGGGGAAAAACTGTTTTTT.

The chain links TRBV29-1 to TRBJ1-1, with D possibly matching TRBD1 (5 bases). The germline V gene encodes CDR1 SQVTM and CDR2 ANQGSEA. The CDR3 has 10 residues. The germline V and J ends were trimmed by 4 bases and 7 bases, with 7 bases remaining between them. The DNA of the CDR3 is TGCAGCGTTGGGCAGGGTGAAGCTTTCTTT. Translated: CSVGQGEAFF. The entire variable domain, with the rest obtained from reference TRBV29-1 and TRBJ1-1, is as follows: SAVISQKPSRDICQRGTSLTIQCQVDSQVTMMFWYRQQPGQSLTLIATANQGSEATYESGFVIDKFPISRPNLTFSTLTVSNMSPEDSSIYLCSVGQGEAFFGQGTRLTVV.

Turning to this clonotype: Mismatch with germline at one junction end may stem from a read error. This sequence joins TRBV7-4 and TRBJ2-1; either TRBD1 or TRBD2 may fit D (5 bases each). The CDR3 sequence is 11 residues long. From germline, CDR1 is SGHVT and CDR2 SQSDAQ. CDR3 sequence reads: CASSRGVEQFF. The CDR3 coding sequence is TGCGCCAGCAGCCGAGGGGTTGAGCAGTTCTTC.

This clonotype was seen ten or more times. This chain joins TRBV20-1 and TRBJ2-2; D gene ambiguous. This CDR3 spans 11 amino acids. The V and J ends lost 3 bases and 1 base respectively, with 0 bases between them. Per germline, CDR1 DFQATT and CDR2 SNEGSKA (reference sequence). CDR3 residues: CSARNTGELFF. The CDR3 region has the DNA TGCAGTGCTAGGAACACCGGGGAGCTGTTTTTT.

This clonotype has at least ten counts. V gene TRBV7-8 combines with J gene TRBJ2-1; 7 positions agree with TRBD1. After removal of 1 base from V and 10 bases from J, the junction contained 7 bases not matched to a gene. The CDR3 length is 14 residues. CDR1 and CDR2 from the germline V gene are SGHVS and FQNEAQ. The CDR3 sequence: CASSLVGRGPEQFF. CDR3 nucleotide sequence: TGTGCCAGCAGCTTAGTTGGTAGGGGGCCGGAGCAGTTCTTC.

This clonotype showed up just a few times. The V gene is TRBV6-2 or TRBV6-3, the J gene TRBJ1-5, with D possibly being TRBD1 (6 bases). The length of the CDR3 is 18 residues. Germline V lookup: CDR1 MNHEY, CDR2 SVGEGT. The ends were cut back, 6 bases at V and 0 bases at J, with 21 bases in the middle. DNA for the CDR3: TGTGCCAGCAGAACCGGGACATCTGAGATTTATAGCAATCAGCCCCAGCATTTT. Residues: CASRTGTSEIYSNQPQHF.

This clonotype was detected ten times or more. The chain links TRBV3-1 to TRBJ1-2; D not certain. The CDR3 consists of 12 residues. Trimming removed 4 bases from V and 8 bases from J, with 11 bases in between. The germline gives CDR1 LGHDT, CDR2 YNNKEL (reference sequence). CDR3 in amino acids: CASSRGQNGYTF. CDR3 DNA sequence: TGTGCCAGCAGCCGTGGGCAGAACGGCTACACCTTC.

The chain uses TRBV5-8 and TRBJ1-2; the D is unclear. The V and J ends lost 4 bases and 7 bases respectively, with 11 bases between them. Germline V gene sequence: CDR1 SGHTS, CDR2 YDEGEE. The CDR3 is 12 amino acids. This CDR3 reads CASSISTAGYTF. CDR3 nucleotides: TGTGCCAGCAGCATCTCGACGGCTGGCTACACCTTC.

This clonotype was detected ten times or more. This chain links TRBV7-8 with TRBJ2-7; D possibly corresponds to TRBD1 (6 bases). Germline V gene data show CDR1 as SGHVS and CDR2 as FQNEAQ. V lost 1 base to trimming and J lost 4 bases, with 20 bases between them. The CDR3 loop spans 17 amino acids. The CDR3 sequence: CASSLVPPGDRRYEQYF. DNA of the CDR3: TGTGCCAGCAGCTTAGTTCCTCCGGGCGACAGGAGATACGAGCAGTACTTC.

In this sample, this clonotype turned up many times. The chain links TRBV12-3 or TRBV12-4 to TRBJ2-5; 7 bases are shared with TRBD1. V trimming: 3 bases; J trimming: 5 bases; junction bases outside the gene matches: 3. The length of the CDR3 is 13 residues. The CDR3 DNA follows: TGTGCCAGCAGTTTTAGGGGGCGGGAGACCCAGTACTTC. It is translated as CASSFRGRETQYF.

The chain carries TRBV11-2 and TRBJ1-6, with D perhaps TRBD1 (6 bases). The CDR3 is 15 residues long. Trimming took 6 bases from V and 5 from J, leaving 14 bases between them. Per the germline V gene, CDR1 is SGHAT and CDR2 is FQNNGV. The CDR3 sequence: CASRRPGQNNSPLHF. The CDR3 nucleotides are TGTGCCAGCAGGCGACCGGGACAAAATAATTCACCCCTCCACTTT. The entire variable domain, with the rest obtained from reference TRBV11-2 and TRBJ1-6, is as follows: EAGVAQSPRYKIIEKRQSVAFWCNPISGHATLYWYQQILGQGPKLLIQFQNNGVVDDSQLPKDRFSAERLKGVDSTLKIQPAKLEDSAVYLCASRRPGQNNSPLHFGNGTRLTVT.

This clonotype was observed many times. This chain joins TRBV6-1 and TRBJ2-1; TRBD2 matches 11 bases. This CDR3 region has 16 residues. Germline CDR1 MNHNS, CDR2 SASEGT. V shed 2 bases, J shed 0 bases, and the junction held 0 bases outside the gene matches. The CDR3: CASSELAGGSYNEQFF. CDR3 DNA: TGTGCCAGCAGTGAACTAGCGGGGGGCTCCTACAATGAGCAGTTCTTC.

On this clonotype: One junction end disagrees with the germline gene, perhaps due to a read error. V and J are TRBV10-3 and TRBJ1-1, with a tentative D call TRBD1 (6 bases). This CDR3 has 13 residues. Germline V gene lookup returns CDR1 ENHRY and CDR2 SYGVKD. CDR3 DNA sequence: TGTGCCATCGGTGAGTCTGAGGGGGGGAGAGCTTTCTTT. Translated, it gives CAIGESEGGRAFF.

This clonotype was seen many times. The rearrangement uses TRBV5-8 and TRBJ1-1; D is possibly TRBD1 (6 bases). This CDR3 contains 16 residues. Trimming removed 4 bases at V and 4 bases at J, with 20 bases between. Germline CDR1 reads SGHTS; CDR2 reads YDEGEE. CDR3: CASSPYGGGLGTEAFF. In nucleotides, the CDR3 is TGTGCCAGCAGCCCTTATGGGGGGGGGCTTGGCACTGAAGCTTTCTTT.

The chain recombines TRBV6-1 with TRBJ2-2, with D possibly matching TRBD2 (7 bases). The CDR3 extends over 18 amino acids. Germline assignment: CDR1 MNHNS and CDR2 SASEGT. V was pared by 2 bases and J by 6 bases, with 22 bases between. In nucleotides, the CDR3 is TGTGCCAGCAGTGAAAGGGTTGGGGGGGGCGAATTCCCCGGGGAGCTGTTTTTT. This sequence encodes CASSERVGGGEFPGELFF.

This chain connects TRBV19 to TRBJ1-5; 10 bases are a match to TRBD1. Germline V CDR1 and CDR2: LNHDA, SQIVND (reference sequence). This CDR3 comprises 16 residues. V was clipped by 5 bases and J by 5 bases; unmatched bases: 9. The CDR3 DNA is TGTGCCAGTAGTTGGGACAGGGGAACCGAGGATCAGCCCCAGCATTTT. Its protein is CASSWDRGTEDQPQHF.

This clonotype was observed once. Possible read error: a much larger clone is one base away. The chain is built from TRBV11-2 and TRBJ2-1, with D possibly being TRBD1 or TRBD2 (6 bases each). The end of the DNA is better explained by TRBJ2-7, so the J call may be wrong. The CDR3 runs to 18 residues. Germline V lookup: CDR1 SGHAT, CDR2 FQNNGV. The CDR3, as DNA: TGTGCCAGCAGCTTAGTCCCTGTGCGGAGGGGGGAAGACAATGAGCAGTACTTC. Protein product: CASSLVPVRRGEDNEQYF.

To note about this clonotype: Just one base apart from a much larger clone, this may be a read error. The V and J genes are TRBV12-3 or TRBV12-4 and TRBJ1-1, with D hard to call. This CDR3 has 18 residues. CDR3 nucleotide sequence: TGTGCCAGCAGTTTATTGTATGGTTCTCCCGCCATGAACTCTGAAGCTTTCTTT. Translating gives CASSLLYGSPAMNSEAFF.

The CDR3 loop is CASSDSHNEKLFF. The CDR3 region has the DNA TGTGCCAGCAGTGATAGTCATAATGAAAAACTGTTTTTT. The chain recombines TRBV2 with TRBJ1-4, with D hard to call. V shed 3 bases and J shed 4 bases, with 6 bases lying between them. The CDR3 spans 13 residues. Germline CDR1 SNHLY, CDR2 FYNNEI.

There are many counts of this clonotype. The J gene is TRBJ2-7, the V gene TRBV27; D possibly corresponds to TRBD2 (7 bases). With 0 bases removed from V and 6 bases from J, the gap between germline ends came to 27 bases. The CDR3 runs to 19 residues. Germline V lookup: CDR1 MNHEY, CDR2 SMNVEV (reference sequence). The CDR3 nucleotides are TGTGCCAGCAGTTTATCCAGGATCGGGTCGGGGGGCTTTCTTGGCGAGCAGTACTTC. This translates into CASSLSRIGSGGFLGEQYF.

This clonotype showed up just once. The V call is TRBV25-1, the J call TRBJ1-6; D possibly corresponds to TRBD1 (5 bases). Trimming shortened V by 2 bases and J by 14 bases, and 10 bases separated the two germline ends. CDR3 length equals 12 residues. CDR1 and CDR2 (germline): MGHDK, SYGVNS. CDR3 sequence reads: CASSETVGALHF. The CDR3 coding sequence is TGTGCCAGCAGTGAAACAGTAGGGGCCCTCCACTTT. Full variable domain (rest looked up from reference TRBV25-1 and TRBJ1-6): EADIYQTPRYLVIGTGKKITLECSQTMGHDKMYWYQQDPGMELHLIHYSYGVNSTEKGDLSSESTVSRIRTEHFPLTLESARPSHTSQYLCASSETVGALHFGNGTRLTVT.

This rearrangement joins TRBV4-1 to TRBJ2-7; possibly TRBD1 for D (5 bases). CDR1 MGHRA and CDR2 YSYEKL come from the germline V gene. The CDR3 contains 15 residues. V shed 0 bases and J shed 0 bases, with 9 bases lying between them. The CDR3 region has the DNA TGCGCCAGCAGCCAAGAGACGGACACCTCCTACGAGCAGTACTTC. Its translation is CASSQETDTSYEQYF.

CDR3: CASSLSAAAFNEKLFF. CDR3 nucleotide sequence: TGTGCCAGCAGTTTATCCGCCGCAGCCTTTAATGAAAAACTGTTTTTT. The V call is TRBV28, the J call TRBJ1-4; no firm D call. The CDR3 covers 16 residues. The germline V and J ends were trimmed by 1 base and 4 bases, with 13 bases remaining between them. Germline-derived CDR1 and CDR2 are MDHEN and SYDVKM.